Following are 7 T cell receptor beta chains from one sample sequenced in a study of blood T cells in healthy people across ages. It was with a sample-barcoded 5' primer and a J-beta primer mix that a second PCR of roughly 6 to 12 cycles was run. TCRdb re-analysed the 5' RACE reads in MiXCR, keeping a single row per CDR3 protein. The sample has fewer than 2 million distinct CDR3 sequences; 35% to 50% are singletons. Sequences were obtained from blood. The receptor set was obtained from a human donor in good health.

This chain uses TRBV6-2 or TRBV6-3 with TRBJ2-1, with D possibly matching TRBD2 (6 bases). The V end lost 7 bases, the J end lost 9 bases, and 13 bases lay between the germline ends. The CDR3 covers 12 residues. Germline CDR1 and CDR2: MNHEY and SVGEGT. CDR3 nucleotides: TGTGCCAGCATAGCCGGGGGTGGTGAGCAGTTCTTC. This codes for CASIAGGGEQFF.

The V gene is TRBV6-2 or TRBV6-3, the J gene TRBJ2-7; D might be TRBD1 (5 bases). V was cut by 0 bases and J by 1 base, with 13 bases left in between. Germline CDR1 is MNHEY and CDR2 is SVGEGT. This CDR3 contains 16 residues. CDR3 sequence reads: CASSYSTKGSSYEQYF. CDR3 nucleotides: TGTGCCAGCAGTTACTCGACCAAGGGGTCTTCCTACGAGCAGTACTTC.

This clonotype has more than one count but fewer than ten. This chain connects TRBV12-3 or TRBV12-4 to TRBJ1-1; no clear D gene. The CDR3 consists of 11 residues. The V end was cut by 5 bases, the J end by 7 bases, with 8 bases between. The DNA for the CDR3 is TGTGCCAGCAGTCGGCTGAATGAAGCTTTCTTT. This gives the protein CASSRLNEAFF.

CDR3 residues: CATVSGLAGGTDTQYF. DNA of the CDR3: TGTGCCACCGTTTCGGGACTAGCGGGAGGCACAGATACGCAGTATTTT. The chain recombines TRBV24-1 with TRBJ2-3, with TRBD2 matching 14 bases. CDR3 length: 16 amino acids. Germline V CDR1 and CDR2: KGHDR, SFDVKD. V shed 9 bases and J 1 base; nucleotides not matched to a gene: 5.

This clonotype was counted only a few times. The chain uses TRBV6-6 and TRBJ2-5, with D perhaps TRBD1 (6 bases). This CDR3 region has 13 residues. The V and J ends lost 8 bases and 8 bases respectively, with 18 bases between them. Germline CDR1 is MNHNY and CDR2 is SVGAGI (reference sequence). The CDR3 DNA sequence: TGTGCCAGCGATAACAGGGTTGGGGAAACCCAGTACTTC. It codes for CASDNRVGETQYF.

Of note for this clonotype: One end of the junction fails to match germline, which may point to a read error. The V call is TRBV6-2 or TRBV6-3, the J call TRBJ1-1, with TRBD1 identical over 7 bases. Germline V gene data show CDR1 as MNHEY and CDR2 as SVGEGT. This CDR3 has 11 amino acids. DNA of the CDR3: TGTGCCAGCAACGCTGACAGGGCGACTTTTTTT. This codes for CASNADRATFF.

V and J are TRBV18 and TRBJ1-4; the match to TRBD1 covers 8 bases. V shed 3 bases and J 8 bases; nucleotides not matched to a gene: 5. CDR3 length equals 14 residues. Germline lookup yields CDR1 KGHSH and CDR2 LQKENI. The CDR3 DNA is TGTGCCAGCTCACCTCCGGGACAGGCGGAAAAACTGTTTTTT. This encodes CASSPPGQAEKLFF.